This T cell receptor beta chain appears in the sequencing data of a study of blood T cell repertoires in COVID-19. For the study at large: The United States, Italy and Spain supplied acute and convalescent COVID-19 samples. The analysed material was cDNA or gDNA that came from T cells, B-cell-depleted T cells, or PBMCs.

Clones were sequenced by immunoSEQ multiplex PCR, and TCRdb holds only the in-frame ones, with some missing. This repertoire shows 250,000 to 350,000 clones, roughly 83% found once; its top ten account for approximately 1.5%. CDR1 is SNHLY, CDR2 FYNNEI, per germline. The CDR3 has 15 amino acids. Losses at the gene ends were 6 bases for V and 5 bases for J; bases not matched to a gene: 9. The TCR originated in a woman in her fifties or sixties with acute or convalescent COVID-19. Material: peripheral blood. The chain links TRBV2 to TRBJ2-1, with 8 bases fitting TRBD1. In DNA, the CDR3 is TGTGCCAGCAGGTCCGGGACAGGTGCCAACAATGAGCAGTTCTTC. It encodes CASRSGTGANNEQFF.